The T cell receptor (beta chain) described here comes from a study of blood T cell repertoires in COVID-19. About the research overall: COVID-19 samples collected from the United States, Italy and Spain covered acute and convalescent phases. PBMCs, B-cell-depleted T cells, or T cells provided the cDNA or gDNA that made up the material.

Per the original data handling: Amplifying reference gene primers gave estimates of nucleated cell counts. Method: immunoSEQ multiplex PCR; TCRdb's copy keeps in-frame clones and lacks some. V and J calls and clone size are those listed in that table; D and trimming were worked out from the DNA. The data show approximately 70,000 clones, roughly 87% seen once. The CDR3 consists of 13 residues. V lost 1 base, J lost 13 bases, and 4 bases stayed unmatched. The germline CDR1 and CDR2 sequences are LGHDT and YNNKEL (reference sequence). Seattle's cohort entered during active infection and was followed longitudinally.

The sequenced material came from peripheral blood. This sequence originates from a woman aged 45-59 years with COVID-19, enrolled during active disease. The chain links TRBV3-1 (or the pseudogene TRBV3-2) to TRBJ1-2; 12 bases are shared with TRBD1. The CDR3 spells CASSQGDRGRVTF. The DNA of the CDR3 is TGTGCCAGCAGCCAAGGGGACAGGGGGCGCGTCACCTTC.